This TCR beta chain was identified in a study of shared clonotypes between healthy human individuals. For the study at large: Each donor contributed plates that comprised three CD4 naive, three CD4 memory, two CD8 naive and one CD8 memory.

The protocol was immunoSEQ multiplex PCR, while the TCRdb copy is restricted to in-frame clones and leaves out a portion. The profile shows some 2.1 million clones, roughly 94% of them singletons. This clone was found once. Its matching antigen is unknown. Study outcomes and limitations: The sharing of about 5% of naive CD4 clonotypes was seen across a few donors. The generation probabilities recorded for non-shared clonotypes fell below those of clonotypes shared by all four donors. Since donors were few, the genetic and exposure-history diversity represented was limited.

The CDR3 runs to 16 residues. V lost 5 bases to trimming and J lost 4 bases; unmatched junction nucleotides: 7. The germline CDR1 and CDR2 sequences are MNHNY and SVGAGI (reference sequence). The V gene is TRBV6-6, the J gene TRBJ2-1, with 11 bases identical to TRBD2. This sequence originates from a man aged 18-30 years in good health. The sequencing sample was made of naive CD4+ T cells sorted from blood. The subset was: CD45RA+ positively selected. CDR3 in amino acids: CASSPLSGGAYNEQFF. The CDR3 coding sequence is TGTGCCAGCAGTCCTCTTAGCGGGGGGGCGTACAATGAGCAGTTCTTC.